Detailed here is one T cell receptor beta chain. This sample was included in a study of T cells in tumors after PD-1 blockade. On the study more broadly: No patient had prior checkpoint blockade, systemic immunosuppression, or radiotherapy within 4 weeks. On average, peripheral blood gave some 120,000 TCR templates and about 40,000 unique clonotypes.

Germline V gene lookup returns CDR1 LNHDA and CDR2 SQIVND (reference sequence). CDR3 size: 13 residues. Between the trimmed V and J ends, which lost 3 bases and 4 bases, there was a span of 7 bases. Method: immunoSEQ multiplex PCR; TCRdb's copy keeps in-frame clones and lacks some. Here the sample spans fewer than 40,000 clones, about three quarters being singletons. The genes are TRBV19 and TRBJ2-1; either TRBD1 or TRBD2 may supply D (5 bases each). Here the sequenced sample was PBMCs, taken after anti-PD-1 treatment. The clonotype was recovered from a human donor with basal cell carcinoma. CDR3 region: CASSMGPYNEQFF. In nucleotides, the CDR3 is TGTGCCAGTAGTATGGGACCTTACAATGAGCAGTTCTTC. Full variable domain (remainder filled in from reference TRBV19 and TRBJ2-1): DGGITQSPKYLFRKEGQNVTLSCEQNLNHDAMYWYRQDPGQGLRLIYYSQIVNDFQKGDIAEGYSVSREKKESFPLTVTSAQKNPTAFYLCASSMGPYNEQFFGPGTRLTVL.